This T cell receptor beta chain was sequenced in a study of early T cells in non-severe SARS-CoV-2 infection. TCRdb re-called the 5' RACE reads with MiXCR, one entry per CDR3 protein. In the table there are under 60,000 distinct CDR3 sequences, around 8% of which are singletons. A note on this clonotype: Given the absence of the conserved phenylalanine or tryptophan at the CDR3 end, a read error is likely. It is unclear where the CDR3 begins or ends on the DNA, so no DNA is shown, and the CDR3 is as TCRdb lists it.

Material for sequencing was whole blood. This TCR came from an adult who was a healthcare worker with PCR-confirmed SARS-CoV-2 infection or an uninfected control (not recorded which).

The CDR3 is CASKEELAPTL. The genes are TRBV2 and TRBJ2-3; TRBD1 is the table's D call and was not checked against the DNA. Per the germline V gene, CDR1 is SNHLY and CDR2 is FYNNEI. The CDR3 spans 11 amino acids, including both terminal residues.